This T cell receptor beta chain was sequenced during a study of patients and donors after allogeneic stem cell transplantation. TCRdb re-analysed the RT-PCR reads in MiXCR, keeping a single row per CDR3 protein. The data contain approximately 200,000 distinct CDR3 sequences, 35% to 45% of them singletons. The CDR3 runs to 14 residues. V was trimmed by 6 bases and J by 3 bases, leaving 15 bases between them. Looked up from germline, CDR1 is MNHEY and CDR2 is SMNVEV (reference sequence). A few counts support this clonotype. Sequencing was performed on blood, either unsorted or a sorted T cell fraction (not recorded which). V gene TRBV27 combines with J gene TRBJ2-7, with a possible D match to TRBD1 (5 bases). This clonotype was sampled from a human donor who was either an allogeneic HSCT recipient or a stem cell or donor lymphocyte infusion donor (not recorded which). It is not recorded whose cells these are; they may come from a transplant donor. The CDR3 DNA reads TGTGCCAGCAGCGCCCGACAGTTTAACTACGAGCAGTACTTC. It yields the protein CASSARQFNYEQYF.